This T cell receptor beta chain was sequenced for a study of blood T cell repertoires in COVID-19. For the study at large: COVID-19 samples, acute and convalescent, were from the United States, Italy and Spain. T cells, B-cell-depleted T cells, or PBMCs supplied cDNA or gDNA.

Participants were aged roughly 18 to 89 years from some 24 US areas. Participant reports of clinical history set cohort assignment. Profiled with immunoSEQ multiplex PCR; TCRdb holds only in-frame clones, not every one. Of 290,000 or so clones in the sample, roughly 86% are singletons; the top ten hold under 3%. Germline lookup yields CDR1 MGHRA and CDR2 YSYEKL. The CDR3 runs to 15 residues. With V trimmed by 4 bases and J by 4 bases, 9 bases remained unmatched. The rearrangement joins TRBV4-1 to TRBJ2-7; 8 nucleotides align to TRBD2. This TCR derives from a woman younger than 30 who had recovered from COVID-19. Sequenced sample: PBMCs or T cells enriched from blood (not recorded which). CDR3 amino acids: CASSPNTGGGYEQYF. The CDR3 coding sequence is TGCGCCAGCAGCCCGAACACCGGGGGGGGGTACGAGCAGTACTTC.